This passage covers 28 T cell receptor beta chains from one sample sequenced in a study of low-dose radiotherapy and immunotherapy resistance in tumors. Alpha- and beta-chain coverage of first-strand cDNA came from TRAV- and TRBV-specific primers. The authors amplified TCRs for approximately 18 PCR cycles with a constant-region primer and a V-primer adapter. MiXCR was run by TCRdb on the reads, yielding one entry per CDR3 protein. The sample contains some 85,000 distinct CDR3 sequences, 15% to 20% of which appear only once. Stated time point: before trial treatment. Sequencing used PBMCs, obtained before treatment. The origin of the receptors is a male donor with prostate cancer.

In its sample, this clonotype was seen many times. The V and J genes are TRBV2 and TRBJ1-4, with unresolved D. CDR1 and CDR2 from the germline V gene are SNHLY and FYNNEI. The CDR3 contains 12 residues. Trimming removed 1 base at V and 7 bases at J, with 4 bases between. The CDR3 region is CASSEEGEKLFF. The CDR3 DNA reads TGTGCCAGCAGTGAAGAAGGTGAAAAACTGTTTTTT.

The table lists this clonotype with many counts. The CDR3 sequence: CASFRQGSSEAFF. Here the CDR3 DNA reads TGTGCCAGCTTCCGACAGGGAAGTTCTGAAGCTTTCTTT. The genes are TRBV28 and TRBJ1-1, with 7 bases identical to TRBD1. From germline, CDR1 is MDHEN and CDR2 SYDVKM. The CDR3 loop spans 13 amino acids. J gave up 6 bases and V 8 bases, and 9 bases lay outside the gene matches.

This clonotype has at least ten counts. The CDR3: CASSRQHNEKLFF. CDR3 sequence (DNA): TGTGCCAGCAGCCGGCAGCATAATGAAAAACTGTTTTTT. This chain connects TRBV4-2 to TRBJ1-4; no clear D. The CDR3 has 13 residues. Germline V gene data show CDR1 as LGHNA and CDR2 as YNFKEQ. The V gene lost 4 bases and the J gene lost 4 bases, with 7 bases spanning the gap.

Ten or more counts support this clonotype. The chain couples TRBV29-1 to TRBJ1-1; D not resolved. Germline-derived CDR1 and CDR2 are SQVTM and ANQGSEA. The CDR3 runs 10 residues. Trimming left V 4 bases short and J 5 bases short, with 5 bases between. In DNA, the CDR3 is TGCAGCGTTGTGCGGACTGAAGCTTTCTTT. Translated: CSVVRTEAFF.

The gene calls are TRBV29-1 and TRBJ2-1; D is uncertain. This CDR3 has 12 residues. CDR1 is SQVTM and CDR2 is ANQGSEA in the germline V gene. V was shortened by 4 bases and J by 7 bases, with 11 bases between the two germline ends. The CDR3, as DNA: TGCAGCGTTGGGAATGGTTGGAATGAGCAGTTCTTC. Protein product: CSVGNGWNEQFF.

This clonotype has ten or more counts. J is TRBJ2-3 and V is TRBV28, with 12 bases lining up with TRBD2. Germline lookup yields CDR1 MDHEN and CDR2 SYDVKM. This CDR3 has 17 residues. The V gene end was trimmed by 5 bases and the J gene end by 4 bases; junction bases not matched to a gene: 10. CDR3 DNA sequence: TGTGCCAGCAGTCCCCCTCGGCCTAGCGGGAGGGCAGATACGCAGTATTTT. This gives the protein CASSPPRPSGRADTQYF.

The table lists this clonotype with many counts. The chain links TRBV7-2 to TRBJ2-1; perhaps TRBD2 as D (5 bases). Germline lookup yields CDR1 SGHTA and CDR2 FQGNSA. This CDR3 has 14 residues. Trimming pared 1 base from V and 8 bases from J, leaving 12 bases between. The CDR3 sequence: CASSLDFSDYEQFF. In DNA, the CDR3 is TGTGCCAGCAGCTTAGATTTTAGCGACTATGAGCAGTTCTTC. Filled out from reference TRBV7-2 and TRBJ2-1, the complete variable domain reads GAGVSQSPSNKVTEKGKDVELRCDPISGHTALYWYRQSLGQGLEFLIYFQGNSAPDKSGLPSDRFSAERTGGSVSTLTIQRTQQEDSAVYLCASSLDFSDYEQFFGPGTRLTVL.

This clonotype was seen at least ten times. The rearrangement uses TRBV6-5 and TRBJ2-3; 7 bases fit TRBD2. The length of the CDR3 is 17 residues. The germline gives CDR1 MNHEY, CDR2 SVGAGI. V gave up 2 bases and J gave up 2 bases; unmatched junction bases: 10. The CDR3 protein is CASSYRRGAGNTDTQYF. In nucleotides, the CDR3 is TGTGCCAGCAGTTACCGCCGCGGAGCGGGGAACACAGATACGCAGTATTTT.

This clonotype occurred a few times. This sequence joins TRBV6-2 or TRBV6-3 and TRBJ1-5; D uncertain. The CDR3 is 16 amino acids. V was cut by 5 bases and J by 2 bases, with 16 bases left in between. Per germline, CDR1 MNHEY and CDR2 SVGEGT. CDR3 DNA sequence: TGTGCCAGCAGTGAAGCTAAGGATTTCGGCAATCAGCCCCAGCATTTT. Protein: CASSEAKDFGNQPQHF.

On this clonotype: This likely stems from a read error, as it lies one base from a far larger clone. V and J are TRBV13 and TRBJ2-1, with 8 positions matching TRBD1. The CDR3 length is 19 residues. In germline, CDR1 is PRHDT, CDR2 FYEKMQ (reference sequence). The CDR3 loop is CASSLRQGATGTSYNEQVF. The CDR3 DNA reads as TGTGCCAGCAGCTTACGGCAGGGGGCTACGGGGACCTCCTACAATGAGCAGGTCTTC.

The V and J genes are TRBV28 and TRBJ2-1, with 9 nucleotides matching TRBD2. Losses at the gene ends were 8 bases for V and 5 bases for J; bases not matched to a gene: 4. Germline CDR1 is MDHEN and CDR2 is SYDVKM. The CDR3 is 13 residues long. CDR3 in amino acids: CASSLAGNNEQFF. For the CDR3, the DNA is TGTGCCAGCTCTCTAGCGGGAAACAATGAGCAGTTCTTC.

This clonotype was found many times. This rearrangement joins TRBV6-5 to TRBJ1-6, with a tentative D call TRBD1 (5 bases). The CDR3 totals 15 residues. V dropped 3 bases and J dropped 14 bases, with 20 bases sitting between them. Germline loops: CDR1 MNHEY, CDR2 SVGAGI. CDR3 sequence (DNA): TGTGCCAGCAGTTATACTCGAGCAGGATGGGGCACCCTCCACTTT. It yields the protein CASSYTRAGWGTLHF.

This clonotype is medium-sized in the sample. The chain links TRBV20-1 to TRBJ2-4; D unresolved. Germline CDR1 is DFQATT and CDR2 is SNEGSKA (reference sequence). The germline V and J ends were trimmed by 3 bases and 4 bases, with 13 bases remaining between them. The CDR3 extends over 14 amino acids. The CDR3: CSASVGVGKNIQYF. Written as DNA, the CDR3 is TGCAGTGCTAGTGTCGGAGTCGGGAAAAACATTCAGTACTTC.

This clonotype was recorded at least ten times. The chain couples TRBV27 to TRBJ1-6; D not certain. With 2 bases removed from V and 5 bases from J, the gap between germline ends came to 10 bases. In germline, CDR1 is MNHEY, CDR2 SMNVEV (reference sequence). The CDR3 runs to 15 residues. The CDR3 here is CASSLRPSHNSPLHF. CDR3 nucleotide sequence: TGTGCCAGCAGTTTACGACCATCCCATAATTCACCCCTCCACTTT.

Points on this clonotype: A read error may be the cause here, since a much bigger clone is one base away. As the CDR3 is not closed by the conserved phenylalanine or tryptophan, this likely results from a read error. The V call is TRBV3-1, the J call TRBJ2-3; no clear D. Germline values: CDR1 LGHDT, CDR2 YNNKEL (reference sequence). The CDR3 extends over 14 amino acids. V was shortened by 1 base and J by 2 bases, with 7 bases between the two germline ends. The DNA of the CDR3 is TGTGCCAGCAGCCAAGGCTCGAACACAGATACGCAGTATTAT. This codes for CASSQGSNTDTQYY.

There are many counts of this clonotype. The chain joins TRBV7-2 to TRBJ2-3; 8 bases agree with TRBD2. The CDR3 runs 15 residues. V was pared by 4 bases and J by 6 bases, with 9 bases of the junction left unmatched. CDR1 and CDR2 (germline): SGHTA, FQGNSA. The CDR3 DNA is TGTGCCAGCAGCTCTCGGGGGGGCTTTTCGGATACGCAGTATTTT. The encoded protein is CASSSRGGFSDTQYF.

Comment on this clonotype: This clone may be a read error of a much larger clone one base away. The chain joins TRBV19 to TRBJ2-3, with 10 bases aligning to TRBD2. V lost 4 bases to trimming and J lost 2 bases; unmatched junction nucleotides: 12. This CDR3 has 18 amino acids. From germline, CDR1 is LNHDA and CDR2 SQIVND (reference sequence). The CDR3 DNA reads as TGTGCCAGTAGTACGGGGATTAGCGGGGGGCTCATCACAGATACGCAGTATTTT. This encodes CASSTGISGGLITDTQYF.

A word on this clonotype: It differs at one base from a far larger clone, so likely a read error. CDR3: CASSPGTSGYNEQYF. For the CDR3, the DNA is TGTGCCAGCAGCCCCGGGACTAGCGGCTACAATGAGCAGTACTTC. The rearrangement links TRBV7-6 to TRBJ2-7, with 11 nucleotides matching TRBD2. V lost 5 bases to trimming and J lost 7 bases; unmatched junction nucleotides: 10. The germline gives CDR1 SGHVS, CDR2 FNYEAQ. The CDR3 is made up of 15 amino acids.

This clonotype was recorded many times. CDR3 amino acids: CASSFFRGSTEAFF. The CDR3 coding sequence is TGTGCCAGCAGTTTTTTCCGGGGGAGCACTGAAGCTTTCTTT. The genes are TRBV28 and TRBJ1-1; D is possibly TRBD1 (5 bases). Germline loops: CDR1 MDHEN, CDR2 SYDVKM. The CDR3 length is 14 residues. The germline V and J ends were trimmed by 3 bases and 4 bases, with 12 bases remaining between them.

This clonotype was observed at least ten times. This rearrangement joins TRBV24-1 to TRBJ1-1; D gene ambiguous. With 1 base removed from V and 1 base from J, the gap between germline ends came to 6 bases. The length of the CDR3 is 14 residues. Germline V lookup: CDR1 KGHDR, CDR2 SFDVKD. CDR3 bases: TGTGCCACCAGTGATTTACGGAAGAACACTGAAGCTTTCTTT. Its translation: CATSDLRKNTEAFF.

This clonotype was recorded at least ten times. The chain joins TRBV28 to TRBJ1-1, with a tentative D call TRBD1 (6 bases). The V gene's germline CDR1 is MDHEN and CDR2 SYDVKM. CDR3 length: 13 amino acids. The V end lost 7 bases, the J end lost 1 base, and 10 bases lay between the germline ends. CDR3 loop: CASIRGGNTEAFF. The CDR3 region has the DNA TGTGCCAGCATTCGAGGGGGGAACACTGAAGCTTTCTTT.

This clonotype was detected many times. J is TRBJ2-1 and V is TRBV29-1, with a possible D match to TRBD2 (5 bases). The ends were cut back, 5 bases at V and 1 base at J, with 15 bases in the middle. Looked up from germline, CDR1 is SQVTM and CDR2 is ANQGSEA. This CDR3 has 15 residues. The CDR3 spells CSVPDTRRSYNEQFF. DNA of the CDR3: TGCAGCGTTCCGGATACTAGACGATCCTACAATGAGCAGTTCTTC.

Regarding this clonotype: Given a far larger clone just one base away, this is likely a sequencing read error. The gene calls are TRBV24-1 and TRBJ2-1; 11 nucleotides match TRBD1. The ends lost 7 bases at V and 10 bases at J; junction bases unmatched: 5. Germline V lookup: CDR1 KGHDR, CDR2 SFDVKD. CDR3 length: 13 amino acids. The CDR3 loop reads CATRGTGGHEQFF. The DNA for the CDR3 is TGTGCCACCAGAGGGACAGGGGGTCACGAGCAGTTCTTC.

Ten or more counts support this clonotype. This rearrangement joins TRBV5-1 to TRBJ2-5; D is unclear. Germline V gene lookup returns CDR1 SGHRS and CDR2 YFSETQ. V gave up 3 bases and J gave up 0 bases, with 9 bases separating them. This CDR3 spans 14 amino acids. The CDR3 DNA reads as TGCGCCAGCAGCTACAACAACCACCAAGAGACCCAGTACTTC. Translating it yields CASSYNNHQETQYF.

The chain carries TRBV5-1 and TRBJ1-5; no definite D call. Germline CDR1 SGHRS, CDR2 YFSETQ. V was shortened by 4 bases and J by 4 bases, with 9 bases between the two germline ends. The CDR3 sequence is 13 residues long. The chain's CDR3 is CASSPKGNQPQHF. The CDR3 DNA reads as TGCGCCAGCAGCCCGAAAGGGAATCAGCCCCAGCATTTT.

The chain links TRBV30 to TRBJ1-3; D is perhaps TRBD1 (6 bases). This CDR3 is built from 16 residues. Germline assignment: CDR1 GTSNPN and CDR2 SVGIG (reference sequence). Trimming took off 4 bases at V and 2 bases at J, with 18 bases between the two ends. CDR3 amino acids: CAWNKRGVPTGNTIYF. In DNA, the CDR3 is TGTGCCTGGAACAAGAGGGGGGTCCCCACTGGAAACACCATATATTTT. Together with reference TRBV30 and TRBJ1-3, the CDR3 gives the full variable domain: SQTIHQWPATLVQPVGSPLSLECTVEGTSNPNLYWYRQAAGRGLQLLFYSVGIGQISSEVPQNLSASRPQDRQFILSSKKLLLSDSGFYLCAWNKRGVPTGNTIYFGEGSWLTVV.

The table lists this clonotype with many counts. This CDR3 is CASSARDSSPLHF. DNA of the CDR3: TGTGCCAGCTCCGCCCGGGACAGTTCACCCCTCCACTTT. V and J are TRBV6-2 or TRBV6-3 and TRBJ1-6, with 7 positions matching TRBD1. This CDR3 region has 13 residues. Germline trimming cut 8 bases from V and 9 bases from J; bases unmatched to any gene: 7. Per the germline V gene, CDR1 is MNHEY and CDR2 is SVGEGT.

This clonotype was seen repeatedly, ten times or more. The chain is built from TRBV10-3 and TRBJ2-1, with TRBD2 matching 9 bases. CDR1 and CDR2 (germline): ENHRY, SYGVKD. This CDR3 has 15 residues. Germline trimming cut 8 bases from V and 5 bases from J; bases unmatched to any gene: 10. In nucleotides, the CDR3 is TGTGCCATCGCCGGACGTAGCGGGGGAAACAATGAGCAGTTCTTC. This sequence encodes CAIAGRSGGNNEQFF.